What follows is one T cell receptor (beta chain) and its context. No cognate antigen has been identified for it. One base away there is no much larger clone; base qualities are not given. This specimen belongs to a study of shared clonotypes between healthy human individuals (dated by TCRdb to the early 2020s). Concerning the study at large: Three men and two women, aged 18 to 49 years, made up the cohort. For each donor, three plates each were used for CD4 naive and CD4 memory, two plates were used for CD8 naive, and one plate was used for CD8 memory. The study deeply sequenced blood TCR repertoires of five healthy adults to estimate repertoire size and the extent of clonotype sharing between individuals. Different laboratories and diverse techniques were used to prepare libraries and sequence TCR repertoires, to increase sequencing depth and limit assay-specific biases. Each donor's leukapheresis produced roughly between about 0.9 and 9.5 billion PBMCs. Broad study findings and their caveats: Even with the large sequencing depth, rarefaction of the sorted-subset datasets indicated that sequencing was incomplete. Higher generation probabilities were observed for clonotypes shared by all four sorted-subset donors than for non-shared clonotypes. Across four donors, approximately 5% of naive CD4, 3% to 4% of naive CD8, under 2.5% of memory CD4, and approximately 0.4% of memory CD8 clonotypes were shared. Larger estimated clonotype richness was generally found for naive subsets than for memory subsets. Pairwise subsampling indicated that sequencing depth was expected to affect the degree of clonotype sharing among donors. Sampling was limited to blood, and TCR repertoires in tissue likely differ from TCR repertoires in blood. Because the study included a small number of donors, the genetic and exposure-history diversity represented was limited.

Using the deep immunoSEQ assay, multiplex PCR amplified TCR CDR3 regions from genomic DNA. For each cell subset, the extracted genomic DNA was distributed evenly across all wells of several immunoSEQ 96-well plates, and each plate served as one replicate. For sorted subsets, each replicate PCR was loaded with 200 to 250 ng genomic DNA, equivalent to 30,000 or so T cell genomes. Purified libraries were quantified with a Qubit 3.0 fluorometer, sized on a Bioanalyzer 2100, and re-quantified with the KAPA Library Quantification kit. A separate single-read 150-cycle Illumina NextSeq 550 flow cell was used to sequence each immunoSEQ 96-well plate. Regarding the original processing steps: Because only junctional sequences without quality scores were contained in the immunoSEQ output, filtering matching that applied to full-length reads could not be performed. Sequences were annotated with PyIR, a Python wrapper for IgBLAST v1.9, and V/J genes and CDR3 were assigned using IMGT germline references. Reads were removed for weak V/J assignments (E-value above 1e-6), missing CDR3, stop codons, out-of-frame junctions, or ambiguous translated residues. A V3J clonotype was defined by an identical inferred V gene, J gene, and CDR3 amino acid sequence. Percentage overlap between repertoires was computed as shared unique clonotypes divided by the size of the smaller repertoire. RTK rarefaction, the Chao1 estimator, and Recon v2.1 estimates of unobserved clonotypes were used to assess repertoire richness. Generation probabilities were computed with OLGA for all TCRbeta clonotypes obtained by the gDNA method from several donors. TCRdb carries this immuneACCESS record with in-frame sequences only. Its versions omit some clonotypes, under half of them owing to an unresolved V gene in the studies checked, with the rest unexplained. V and J calls and clone size are copied from that table; D and trimming were computed from the DNA. This sample gives 2 million or so clones in total; just under 95% of them show up just once. The biggest ten clones account for roughly 1% of the sample.

CD8 naive samples consisted of CD45RO-negative cells that were positively selected for CCR7, yielding a CD45RA+CCR7+ population without TemRA cells. The donors were healthy, HIV-negative adults with no recently reported acute infections or vaccinations. Every donor was a Caucasian adult living in Nashville, Tennessee, USA. After blood collection by leukapheresis, PBMCs were isolated using Ficoll-Histopaque density gradient centrifugation and then cryopreserved in the vapor phase of liquid nitrogen. Analytical flow cytometry was used to check the purity and quantity of each magnetically sorted T cell population. Genomic DNA was isolated from each sorted fraction and quantified by UV absorbance on a Nanodrop 2000c. From its cysteine to its phenylalanine, the CDR3 spans 17 amino acids. Just CDR3 DNA is preserved here, 51 bases in frame from base 1. From the germline V gene, CDR1 is MDHEN and CDR2 is SYDVKM. V drops 5 bases and J drops 0 bases, leaving 20 bases in between.

Material: naive CD8+ T cells sorted from blood. Read against the paper, the sample's cell subset or site label means: CD45RA+CCR7+. This TCR derives from a man between 18 and 29 years old in good health. Rearrangement joined TRBV28 to TRBJ2-7; TRBD2 is perhaps the D gene, given 6 matching bases. The CDR3 has the sequence CASSLPPSGLYSYEQYF. In nucleotides, the sequence is TGTGCCAGCAGTCTCCCTCCCTCGGGACTTTACTCCTACGAGCAGTACTTC.